This note documents a single T cell receptor beta chain sequence. The trim removed 6 bases at V and 4 bases at J, leaving 5 bases unmatched. CDR1 is MNHNS and CDR2 is SASEGT in the germline V gene. CDR3 size: 13 residues. This sample is part of a study of T cells in Graves' hyperthyroidism and ophthalmopathy. Researchers took RNA transcripts and amplified the TCR beta CDR3 regions from them. With the HTBI primer set, the TCR CDR3 went through a first round of RT-PCR. TCRdb reprocessed the multiplex PCR reads with MiXCR, giving one entry per CDR3 protein. The table has nearly 750,000 distinct CDR3 sequences, around 40% seen once.

Sequencing used blood. This chain joins TRBV6-1 and TRBJ1-1, with 7 bases fitting TRBD1. This TCR came from a woman aged 40 to 50 with Graves' hyperthyroidism. The CDR3 loop is CASRARGSTEAFF. In nucleotides, the CDR3 is TGTGCCAGCAGGGCCAGGGGGAGCACTGAAGCTTTCTTT.